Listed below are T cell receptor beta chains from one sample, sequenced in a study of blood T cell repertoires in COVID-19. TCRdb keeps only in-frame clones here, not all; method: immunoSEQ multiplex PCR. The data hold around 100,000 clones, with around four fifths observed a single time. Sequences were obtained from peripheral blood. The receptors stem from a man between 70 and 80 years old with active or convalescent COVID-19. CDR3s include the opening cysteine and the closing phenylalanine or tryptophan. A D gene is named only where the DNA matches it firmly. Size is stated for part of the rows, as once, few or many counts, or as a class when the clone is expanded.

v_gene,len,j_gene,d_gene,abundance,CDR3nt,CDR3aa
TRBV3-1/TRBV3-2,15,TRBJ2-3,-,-,TGTGCCAGCAGCCAAGTCGGGACTCTTACAGATACGCAGTATTTT,CASSQVGTLTDTQYF
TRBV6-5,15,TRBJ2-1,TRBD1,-,TGTGCCAGCAGATTGGACAGGACCCTATACAATGAGCAGTTCTTC,CASRLDRTLYNEQFF
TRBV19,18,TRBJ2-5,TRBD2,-,TGTGCCAGTGCGGACGGACTAGCGGGTACCCTTTCCCAAGAGACCCAGTACTTC,CASADGLAGTLSQETQYF
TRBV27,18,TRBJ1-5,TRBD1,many,TGTGCCAGCAGTTTAAAATCGACAGGGTGGATAGGCAATCAGCCCCAGCATTTT,CASSLKSTGWIGNQPQHF
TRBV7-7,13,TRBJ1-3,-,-,TGTGCTAGCAGCTTAGCTCTAGAAGGCACCATATATTTT,CASSLALEGTIYF
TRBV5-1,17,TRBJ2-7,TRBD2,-,TGCGCCAGCAGCTTGGGAGTTTCCCTAGCGGGCCACTACGAGCAGTACTTC,CASSLGVSLAGHYEQYF
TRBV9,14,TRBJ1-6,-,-,TGTGCCAGCAGCACCCGACAGCAAAATTCACCCCTCCACTTT,CASSTRQQNSPLHF
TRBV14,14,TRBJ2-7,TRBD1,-,TGTGCCAGCAGCCTGGGGGACAGGTCCTACGAGCAGTACTTC,CASSLGDRSYEQYF
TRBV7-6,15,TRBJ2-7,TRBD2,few,TGTGCCAGCAGCTTCGCCGGGACTAGCCCTTTCGAGCAGTACTTC,CASSFAGTSPFEQYF
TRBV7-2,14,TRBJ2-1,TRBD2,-,TGTGCCAGCAGCTTCCGGGGGGGCAGCAATGAGCAGTTCTTC,CASSFRGGSNEQFF
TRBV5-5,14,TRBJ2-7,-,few,TGTGCCAGCAGCCAGGGACTGGGATCCTACGAGCAGTACTTC,CASSQGLGSYEQYF
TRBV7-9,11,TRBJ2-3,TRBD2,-,TGTGCCAGCAGCTTCCGGGGGGCGCAGTATTTT,CASSFRGAQYF
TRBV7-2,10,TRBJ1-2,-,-,TGTGCCAGCAGCGGAGATGGCTACACCTTC,CASSGDGYTF
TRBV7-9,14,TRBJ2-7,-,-,TGTGCCAGCAGCCCCTCGGGTCAGAATTACGAGCAGTACTTC,CASSPSGQNYEQYF
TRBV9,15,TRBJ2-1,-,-,TGTGCCAGCAGCGTAGAGGGGAATCCCTACAATGAGCAGTTCTTC,CASSVEGNPYNEQFF
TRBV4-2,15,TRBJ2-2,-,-,TGTGCCAGCAGCCCAGGGGCTTCGTACACCGGGGAGCTGTTTTTT,CASSPGASYTGELFF
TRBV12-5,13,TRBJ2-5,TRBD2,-,TGTGCTAGTGCCAGCGGGAAGGGAGAGACCCAGTACTTC,CASASGKGETQYF
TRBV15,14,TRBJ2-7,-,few,TGTGCCACCAGCAGAGATCGGCGGCCCTACGAGCAGTACTTC,CATSRDRRPYEQYF
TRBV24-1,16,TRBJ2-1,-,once,TGTGCCACCAGTGACCCCGGCAGGGTGTCCTACAATGAGCAGTTCTTC,CATSDPGRVSYNEQFF
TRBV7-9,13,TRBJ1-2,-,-,TGTGCCAGCAGCGGGCAGGTGATCTATGGCTACACCTTC,CASSGQVIYGYTF
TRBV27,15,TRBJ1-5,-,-,TGTGCCAGCAAACCAGGGAGCGGGTCAAGCCAGCCCCAGCATTTT,CASKPGSGSSQPQHF
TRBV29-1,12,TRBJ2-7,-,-,TGCAGCGCCGGGTTTGGAACCATTGAGCAGTACTTC,CSAGFGTIEQYF
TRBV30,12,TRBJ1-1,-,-,TGTGCCTGGATCCCACACAACACTGAAGCTTTCTTT,CAWIPHNTEAFF
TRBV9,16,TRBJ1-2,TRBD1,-,TGTGCCAGCAGCCCTTCCCCCCAGGGGGTATGGCTACGCTACACCTTC,CASSPSPQGVWLRYTF
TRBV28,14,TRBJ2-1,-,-,TGTGCCAGCACCGGCGGGCTATCCTACAATGAGCAGTTCTTC,CASTGGLSYNEQFF
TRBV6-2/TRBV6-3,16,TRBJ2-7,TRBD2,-,TGTGCCAGCAGCCGGGGGGGGCTACCGAGCTCCTACGAGCAGTACTTC,CASSRGGLPSSYEQYF